The rows below give T cell receptor beta chains drawn from one sample of a study of blood T cell repertoires in COVID-19. TCRdb's copy holds only in-frame clones and misses some; the assay was immunoSEQ multiplex PCR. There are 250,000 to 300,000 clones in the sample; 81% occur only once, and over 2.5% lies in the top ten. Sequenced material: peripheral blood. The receptor set was obtained from a woman aged 60 to 75 with active or convalescent COVID-19. Both conserved end residues are part of each CDR3. The D gene is left open where the match is weak. Expanded clones are given a class, and other clones once, few, many or no size at all.

>NA|TRBJ1-1|NA|TRBV11-3
TGTGCCAGCAGCCCGGGGGGGGTGAACACTGAAGCTTTCTTT
CASSPGGVNTEAFF
>NA|TRBJ1-6|TRBD1|TRBV6-6
TGTGCCAGCAGTTACACCCCGGGACAGGGGAATTCACCCCTCCACTTT
CASSYTPGQGNSPLHF
>NA|TRBJ2-2|NA|TRBV18
TGTGCCAGCTCACCCAGGGGTGATCAAGCCGGGGAGCTGTTTTTT
CASSPRGDQAGELFF
>NA|TRBJ2-7|NA|TRBV19
TGTGCCAGTAGTGTAGGATTTGGGGCGCTGGGGCAGTACTTC
CASSVGFGALGQYF
>once|TRBJ2-7|TRBD2|TRBV10-2
TGCGCCAGCAGTTTGACTAGCATGCAGTACTTC
CASSLTSMQYF
>NA|TRBJ2-7|TRBD2|TRBV20-1
TGCAGTGCTAGTGGGGGACTAACCTACGAGCAGTACTTC
CSASGGLTYEQYF
>NA|TRBJ2-7|NA|TRBV7-2
TGTGCCAGCAGCTTACAGGGGAGCCCCTACGAGCAGTACTTC
CASSLQGSPYEQYF
>NA|TRBJ1-1|TRBD1|TRBV6-5
TGTGCCAGCAGTCCCCGGACAGGGAGAGCTTTCTTT
CASSPRTGRAFF
>NA|TRBJ1-4|NA|TRBV3-1/TRBV3-2
TGTGCCAGCAGCCACAGGGGATCTAATGAAAAACTGTTTTTT
CASSHRGSNEKLFF
>NA|TRBJ1-2|TRBD1|TRBV27
TGTGCCAGCATAGGACAGGGGTATAGCGGCTACACCTTC
CASIGQGYSGYTF
>NA|TRBJ2-3|NA|TRBV24-1
TGTGCCACCAGTGATGGGAGAGACGGGGGTCAGGGCACAGATACGCAGTATTTT
CATSDGRDGGQGTDTQYF
>NA|TRBJ1-4|TRBD1|TRBV12-5
TGTGCTAGTGGTTTGATCACAGGGGGTGGAAAACTGTTTTTT
CASGLITGGGKLFF
>NA|TRBJ1-4|NA|TRBV4-2
TGTGCCAGCAGCCCCGAGGGAGAAAAACTGTTTTTT
CASSPEGEKLFF
>few|TRBJ2-1|TRBD1|TRBV5-8
TGTGCCAGCAGACAGAATACGGACAGGGTTGAGCAGTTCTTC
CASRQNTDRVEQFF
>NA|TRBJ1-6|NA|TRBV7-6
TGTGCCAGCAGCTTAGCGACAGATTCACCCCTCCACTTT
CASSLATDSPLHF
>NA|TRBJ2-5|TRBD2|TRBV7-2
TGTGCCAGCAGCTTAGCTAGGGCTAGCGGGGGGTGGGAGACCCAGTACTTC
CASSLARASGGWETQYF
>NA|TRBJ1-2|TRBD1|TRBV7-8
TGTGCCAGCAGCCTGGGGACAGGGGTTGACTATGGCTACACCTTC
CASSLGTGVDYGYTF
>NA|TRBJ2-5|NA|TRBV11-2
TGTGCCAGCAGCTTGACTCCAGAGACCCAGTACTTC
CASSLTPETQYF
>NA|TRBJ1-1|NA|TRBV27
TGTGCCAGCATTAACACAGTGAACACTGAAGCTTTCTTT
CASINTVNTEAFF
>NA|TRBJ1-5|NA|TRBV6-5
TGTGCCAGCAGTTACTCAACACTAAATCAGCCCCAGCATTTT
CASSYSTLNQPQHF
>NA|TRBJ1-2|NA|TRBV27
TGTGCCAGCAACTTTTCGGAGAGTGGGAAGGAGTCTGATACAGGTCCCGCTAACTATGGCTACACCTTC
CASNFSESGKESDTGPANYGYTF
>NA|TRBJ1-6|TRBD1|TRBV3-1/TRBV3-2
TGTGCCAGCAGCCAAGGGGACAGGTATAATTCACCCCTCCACTTT
CASSQGDRYNSPLHF
>NA|TRBJ1-1|NA|TRBV7-3
TGTGCCAGCAGCTTTGGGCTGAACACTGAAGCTTTCTTT
CASSFGLNTEAFF
>few|TRBJ2-7|NA|TRBV7-9
TGTGCCAGCAGCCCCCACACAGGGAAGGCTCACTACGAGCAGTACTTC
CASSPHTGKAHYEQYF
>NA|TRBJ2-1|TRBD1|TRBV27
TGTGCCAGCAGTCGACGGACAGGGGTGAATGAGCAGTTCTTC
CASSRRTGVNEQFF
>NA|TRBJ2-7|TRBD2|TRBV30
TGTGCCTGGACCCTAGCGGGGGGGCCACTCGAGCAGTACTTC
CAWTLAGGPLEQYF
>NA|TRBJ1-5|NA|TRBV7-2
TGTGCCAGCAGCTTAGTGCCTGGGCAGGGTCAGCCCCAGCATTTT
CASSLVPGQGQPQHF
>NA|TRBJ1-2|TRBD1|TRBV6-1
TGTGCCAGCAGTGAAACAGGGGACGGCTACACCTTC
CASSETGDGYTF
>NA|TRBJ1-4|NA|TRBV19
TGTGCCAGTAGAATACCGGGACTCTCATCGTCGGAAAAACTGTTTTTT
CASRIPGLSSSEKLFF
>NA|TRBJ2-5|TRBD2|TRBV7-6
TGTGCCAGCAGCAGGGCCGGGACTAGCGTGAAAGAGACCCAGTACTTC
CASSRAGTSVKETQYF
>NA|TRBJ2-2|NA|TRBV20-1
TGCAGTGCTAGTAGCGCCGGAGGGGGCTACACCGGGGAGCTGTTTTTT
CSASSAGGGYTGELFF
>NA|TRBJ1-1|NA|TRBV15
TGTGCCACCAGCAGAGATCTAATGACAGTGAACACTGAAGCTTTCTTT
CATSRDLMTVNTEAFF
>NA|TRBJ1-1|TRBD1|TRBV30
TGTGCCTGGGAACCACAGGGGTTCACTGAAGCTTTCTTT
CAWEPQGFTEAFF
>NA|TRBJ2-7|TRBD1|TRBV6-7
TGTGCCAGCAGTTATTCGGGACAGGGGGAGGACGAGCAGTACTTC
CASSYSGQGEDEQYF
>NA|TRBJ2-7|TRBD2|TRBV27
TGTGCCAGCAGGGAGCGGGGGAGTTACTACGAGCAGTACTTC
CASRERGSYYEQYF
>NA|TRBJ2-1|NA|TRBV3-1/TRBV3-2
TGTGCCAGCAGCCACACGAGGTCCCAAGGGGATGAGCAGTTCTTC
CASSHTRSQGDEQFF
>NA|TRBJ1-2|NA|TRBV28
TGTGCCAGCAGTTCCCCCCTGGGGGGGGGCTATGGCTACACCTTC
CASSSPLGGGYGYTF
>NA|TRBJ1-2|TRBD1|TRBV27
TGTGCCAGCAGTTCCTCGGACAGGGTTGGTGGCTACACCTTC
CASSSSDRVGGYTF
>NA|TRBJ2-7|NA|TRBV3-1/TRBV3-2
TGTGCCAGCAGCCAAGTAGTGGGGCGATACGAGCAGTACTTC
CASSQVVGRYEQYF
>few|TRBJ2-3|TRBD2|TRBV5-4
TGTGCCAGCAGCCGTCGAAGCGGGGGGGGGTTGGATACGCAGTATTTT
CASSRRSGGGLDTQYF
>NA|TRBJ1-5|NA|TRBV7-8
TGTGCCAGCAGCTTAGGTACATTCAATCAGCCCCAGCATTTT
CASSLGTFNQPQHF
>NA|TRBJ1-1|NA|TRBV29-1
TGCAGCGTTGGGGGCTTGTTCATGAACACTGAAGCTTTCTTT
CSVGGLFMNTEAFF
>NA|TRBJ2-5|TRBD2|TRBV2
TGTGCCAGCAGTGACCCAGCGGGGGGGCTTGAGACCCAGTACTTC
CASSDPAGGLETQYF
>NA|TRBJ1-3|NA|TRBV10-1
TGCGCCAGCAGCAGGGAGCGGGCTGGAAACACCATATATTTT
CASSRERAGNTIYF
>NA|TRBJ2-7|NA|TRBV21-1
TGTGCCAGCATCGACTCGGCGACGCCCTACGAGCAGTACTTC
CASIDSATPYEQYF
>NA|TRBJ1-5|NA|TRBV18
TGTGCCAGCTCACTCGGGGTCCAGGATCAGCCCCAGCATTTT
CASSLGVQDQPQHF
>NA|TRBJ1-5|TRBD1|TRBV19
TGTGCCAGTAGTCCCCATACAGGGGGGAATCAGCCCCAGCATTTT
CASSPHTGGNQPQHF
>NA|TRBJ1-2|NA|TRBV4-3
TGCGCCAGCAGCCAAGACGTCCAGGAGGTCGCTAACTATGGCTACACCTTC
CASSQDVQEVANYGYTF
>NA|TRBJ2-3|NA|TRBV5-1
TGCGCCAGCAGCTTGGAACCCTGGGCTCCCGCAGATACGCAGTATTTT
CASSLEPWAPADTQYF
>NA|TRBJ2-5|TRBD2|TRBV7-9
TGTGCCAGCAGCCAAGGGCCAGCGGGGGTTGAGACCCAGTACTTC
CASSQGPAGVETQYF
>NA|TRBJ2-7|NA|TRBV5-6
TGTGCCAGCAGCTACCTTGGAGAACTTTATCGGTCGGCCGAGCAGTACTTC
CASSYLGELYRSAEQYF
>few|TRBJ2-7|TRBD1|TRBV4-2
TGTGCCAGCAGCCAAGATCCGCGACAGGGGGCCCACGAGCAGTACTTC
CASSQDPRQGAHEQYF